This record covers a single T cell receptor beta chain. Original data processing: Quantification of nucleated cells was approximated via reference gene primer amplification. Assay used: immunoSEQ multiplex PCR; TCRdb lists only in-frame clones, some missing. Clone size and the V and J calls come from that table; the DNA yielded D and trimming. The profile shows 100,000 to 150,000 clones, around nine tenths of them singletons. The entry originates in a study of blood T cell repertoires in COVID-19. Study summary: The United States, Italy and Spain were the sources of the acute and convalescent COVID-19 samples. PBMCs, B-cell-depleted T cells, or T cells provided the cDNA or gDNA that made up the material.

Germline CDR1 KGHSH, CDR2 LQKENI. Unmatched junction bases numbered 8, after V lost 5 bases and J lost 4 bases. CDR3 length: 15 amino acids. This chain links TRBV18 with TRBJ2-5; 9 bases match TRBD2. Sequenced material: peripheral blood. This receptor was obtained from a woman aged 45-60 years with active or convalescent COVID-19. The CDR3 loop is CASSSSGTKAETQYF. The CDR3 coding sequence is TGTGCCAGCTCATCTAGCGGGACTAAAGCAGAGACCCAGTACTTC.